The 4 T cell receptor beta chains given below trace back to one sample, sequenced in a study of T cell changes during pregnancy in multiple sclerosis. The data were produced by immunoSEQ multiplex PCR, yet TCRdb's version contains in-frame clones alone and is incomplete. The sample has tens of thousands of clones; about 90% are singletons. Sequencing used peripheral blood, obtained in the first trimester of pregnancy. These receptor sequences come from a female donor in good health, enrolled as a control in a pregnancy study.

This chain links TRBV2 with TRBJ2-1; 12 nucleotides agree with TRBD2. After removal of 7 bases from V and 4 bases from J, the junction contained 11 bases not matched to a gene. The CDR3 has 17 amino acids. CDR1 is SNHLY and CDR2 is FYNNEI in the germline V gene. Here the CDR3 reads CASTGMGGTSGYNEQFF. The CDR3 DNA sequence: TGTGCCAGCACCGGGATGGGAGGGACTAGCGGGTACAATGAGCAGTTCTTC.

V usage is TRBV29-1 and J usage is TRBJ2-3; 12 nucleotides align to TRBD2. Losses at the gene ends were 4 bases for V and 2 bases for J; bases not matched to a gene: 7. Germline lookup yields CDR1 SQVTM and CDR2 ANQGSEA. CDR3 length equals 16 residues. The CDR3 spells CSVVGTSGFLTDTQYF. The CDR3, as DNA: TGCAGCGTTGTGGGGACTAGCGGGTTTCTCACAGATACGCAGTATTTT.

The V call is TRBV5-1, the J call TRBJ2-7; D remains ambiguous. Germline V gene lookup returns CDR1 SGHRS and CDR2 YFSETQ. The CDR3 length is 13 residues. The germline V and J ends were trimmed by 3 bases and 6 bases, with 13 bases remaining between them. CDR3 sequence (DNA): TGCGCCAGCAGCTCCCCACATATCTTCGAGCAGTACTTC. This encodes CASSSPHIFEQYF.

This rearrangement joins TRBV6-6 to TRBJ1-3; the match to TRBD1 covers 7 bases. J gave up 3 bases and V 6 bases, and 8 bases lay outside the gene matches. The CDR3 length is 15 residues. The germline V gene has CDR1 MNHNY and CDR2 SVGAGI (reference sequence). CDR3 loop: CASRFGQALGNTIYF. As DNA, the CDR3 is TGTGCCAGCAGATTCGGACAGGCCCTTGGAAACACCATATATTTT.